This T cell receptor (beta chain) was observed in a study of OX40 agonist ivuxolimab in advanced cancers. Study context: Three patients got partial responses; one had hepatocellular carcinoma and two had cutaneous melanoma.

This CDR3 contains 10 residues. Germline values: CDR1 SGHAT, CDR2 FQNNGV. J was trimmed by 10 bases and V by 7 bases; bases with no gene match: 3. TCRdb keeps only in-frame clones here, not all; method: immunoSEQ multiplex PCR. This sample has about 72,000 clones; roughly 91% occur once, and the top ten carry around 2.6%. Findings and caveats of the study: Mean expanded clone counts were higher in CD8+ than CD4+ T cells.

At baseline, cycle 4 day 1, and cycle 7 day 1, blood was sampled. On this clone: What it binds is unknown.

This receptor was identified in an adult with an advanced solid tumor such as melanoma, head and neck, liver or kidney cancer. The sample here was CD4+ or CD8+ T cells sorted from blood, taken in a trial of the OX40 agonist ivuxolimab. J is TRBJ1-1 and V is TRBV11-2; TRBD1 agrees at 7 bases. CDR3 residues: CASKGARAFF. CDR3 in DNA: TGTGCCAGCAAGGGGGCTCGAGCTTTCTTT.